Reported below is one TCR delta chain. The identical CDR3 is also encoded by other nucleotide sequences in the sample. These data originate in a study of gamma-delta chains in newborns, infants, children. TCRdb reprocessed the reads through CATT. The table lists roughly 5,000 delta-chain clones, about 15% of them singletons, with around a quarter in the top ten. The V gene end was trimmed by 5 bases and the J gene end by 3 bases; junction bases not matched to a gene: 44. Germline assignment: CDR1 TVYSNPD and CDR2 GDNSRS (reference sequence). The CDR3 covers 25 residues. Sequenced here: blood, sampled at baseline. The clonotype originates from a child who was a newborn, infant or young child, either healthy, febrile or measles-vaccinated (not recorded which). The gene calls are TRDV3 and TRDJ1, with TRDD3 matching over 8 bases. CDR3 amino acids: CALTPAEPGNTIRILGVPLSDKLIF. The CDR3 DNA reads TGTGCCCTCACCCCTGCAGAACCAGGGAACACTATTCGGATACTGGGGGTCCCCCTTTCCGATAAACTCATCTTT.